This T cell receptor (beta chain) was recorded in a study of metastatic and nonmetastatic thyroid tumors (dated by TCRdb to 2020 to 2022). Regarding the study in general: Repertoires were compared across peripheral blood and tumor or nodule tissue samples from malignant and benign thyroid patients.

This clone was recorded many times. Its recognized antigen is unknown. No base quality information exists; no much larger clone differs at one position. The germline V gene provides CDR1 MDHEN and CDR2 SYDVKM. Its CDR3 holds 13 amino acids, cysteine through phenylalanine. Just the 39-base CDR3 DNA is kept, in frame starting at base 1. V has 5 bases trimmed and J has 6 bases trimmed; junction bases matching no gene number 3. None of the patients had been given any treatment before thyroid surgery. Using T-cell receptor beta sequencing, the study looked back at clinical samples from patients collected from about 2011 to 2019. What the work shows at the level of the full study, not this receptor alone: In both blood and tumor samples, malignant tumors were reported to have significantly higher TCR beta diversity than benign nodules.

The library was obtained by PCR. The data were produced on an Illumina HiSeq 4000. High-throughput sequencing was used to profile the TCR beta-chain CDR3 region of each patient. Under the source paper's analysis protocol: CDR3 differences across clinicopathological groups were used to build a classifier for discriminating distant-metastatic papillary thyroid cancer patients. The Shannon index was used to measure repertoire diversity, and the Morisita-Horn index was used to measure how similar tumor and blood repertoires were. TCRdb reanalyzed the raw reads on its own, using fastp at Q25 for trimming and MiXCR for clone calling, and kept in-frame beta chains. TCRdb's processing, not the study's, gives the V and J calls here. For this sample there are roughly 25,000 clones; 13% appear just once. The ten largest clones take up roughly an eighth of the sample.

The specimen sequenced was blood. The receptor comes from a female donor with papillary thyroid cancer or a benign thyroid nodule (not recorded which). Some clones in this sample may be carry-over from other donors' samples. Here the chain combines TRBV28 and TRBJ2-1, with TRBD1 identical over 8 junction bases. The CDR3 reads CASSTGGRNEQFF. At the DNA level, the sequence is TGTGCCAGCAGTACAGGGGGGCGCAATGAGCAGTTCTTC.